This T cell receptor (beta chain) was sequenced for a study of cytomegalovirus exposure and HLA in healthy donors. The study ran its PCR with 60 Vbeta and 13 Jbeta primers. TCRdb keeps only in-frame clones here, not all; method: immunoSEQ multiplex PCR. Altogether about 64,000 clones are present, 60% to 80% being singletons, with the ten largest covering about 5.5%. Regarding this clone: Its specificity is unknown.

Study-wide results and limits: Roughly uniform depth of sequencing across donors was assumed in presence/absence analyses.

The source material was PBMCs. The source of this sequence is a male donor in good health and CMV-seropositive.

The CDR3 sequence is CASSLVRYPGETQYF. In DNA, the CDR3 is TGTGCCAGCAGCTTAGTGAGGTATCCGGGAGAGACCCAGTACTTC. The chain carries TRBV11-2 and TRBJ2-5; D unresolved. The CDR3 is made up of 15 amino acids. The ends were cut back, 1 base at V and 4 bases at J, with 13 bases in the middle. CDR1 and CDR2 from the germline V gene are SGHAT and FQNNGV. Supplemented by reference TRBV11-2 and TRBJ2-5, the full variable domain reads EAGVAQSPRYKIIEKRQSVAFWCNPISGHATLYWYQQILGQGPKLLIQFQNNGVVDDSQLPKDRFSAERLKGVDSTLKIQPAKLEDSAVYLCASSLVRYPGETQYFGPGTRLLVL.